This T cell receptor beta chain was obtained from a study of Graves' ophthalmopathy and Graves' hyperthyroidism. Study-level background: Peripheral blood sampling preceded any treatment and occurred at initial diagnosis.

This clonotype was seen only once. V was cut by 4 bases and J by 3 bases, with 12 bases left in between. The CDR3 length is 14 residues. Germline CDR1 MNHEY, CDR2 SMNVEV (reference sequence). The authors amplified TCR beta CDR3 regions, and they did so from RNA transcripts for repertoire sequencing. An initial RT-PCR round employing HTBI primers preceded a second-round multiplex PCR. TCRdb used MiXCR to reprocess the multiplex PCR reads, holding one entry per CDR3 protein. The sample lists about 390,000 distinct CDR3 sequences, approximately 15% occurring once. The sequence derives from a woman aged 18 to 35 with stable Graves' hyperthyroidism. Sample: peripheral blood. The chain couples TRBV27 to TRBJ1-1; D may be TRBD1 (5 bases). Written as DNA, the CDR3 is TGTGCCAGCAGTTCCGATACAGGCTACACTGAAGCTTTCTTT. This sequence encodes CASSSDTGYTEAFF.